The 9 T cell receptor beta chains below come from one sample, sequenced in a study of T-cell reconstitution after alpha-beta-depleted transplantation in children. Using unique molecular identifiers, the investigators prepared the TCRbeta library. MiXCR, run by TCRdb on the PCR reads, gives a single entry per CDR3 protein. The sample has roughly 500,000 distinct CDR3 sequences; less than 35% are singletons. Here the sequenced sample was PBMCs from the stem cell graft donor, taken from the stem cell graft. These receptors came from a human donor who donated a stem cell graft to a child with aplastic anemia.

V gene TRBV7-8 combines with J gene TRBJ2-3; D unresolved. The CDR3 loop spans 15 amino acids. The germline V gene has CDR1 SGHVS and CDR2 FQNEAQ. The V end was cut by 1 base, the J end by 0 bases, with 8 bases between. In DNA, the CDR3 is TGTGCCAGCAGCTTAGGCGTAGTGAGCACAGATACGCAGTATTTT. Its translation: CASSLGVVSTDTQYF.

This clonotype was detected ten times or more. The chain carries TRBV29-1 and TRBJ1-2; 8 bases fit TRBD1. Germline loops: CDR1 SQVTM, CDR2 ANQGSEA. V was pared by 4 bases and J by 6 bases, with 7 bases of the junction left unmatched. This CDR3 is 13 amino acids long. The CDR3 here is CSVARQGSNGYTF. In nucleotides, the CDR3 is TGCAGCGTTGCCCGACAGGGGTCTAATGGCTACACCTTC.

V and J are TRBV24-1 and TRBJ2-1, with 13 bases aligning to TRBD2. This CDR3 is 13 amino acids long. V trimming: 11 bases; J trimming: 6 bases; junction bases outside the gene matches: 3. Germline CDR1 KGHDR, CDR2 SFDVKD. The CDR3 nucleotides are TGTGCCAGCGGACTAGCGGGAGCCAATGAGCAGTTCTTC. Translating gives CASGLAGANEQFF.

The chain employs TRBV7-8 and TRBJ1-1; TRBD1 might be the D (5 bases). Trimming left V 2 bases short and J 7 bases short, with 11 bases between. This CDR3 spans 13 amino acids. Germline V CDR1 and CDR2: SGHVS, FQNEAQ. CDR3 bases: TGTGCCAGCAGCTTAATACAGGACTTTGAAGCTTTCTTT. Amino acid sequence: CASSLIQDFEAFF.

This chain joins TRBV5-4 and TRBJ1-2; 8 positions match TRBD1. This CDR3 has 12 amino acids. With 4 bases clipped from V and 7 bases from J, the junction kept 3 bases outside the gene matches. Germline CDR1 reads SGHNT; CDR2 reads YYREEE (reference sequence). CDR3 DNA: TGTGCCAGCAGCGTGGACAGGGCTGGCTACACCTTC. It yields the protein CASSVDRAGYTF.

This clonotype has only a few counts. V and J are TRBV6-5 and TRBJ1-1; D not resolved. The V end lost 3 bases, the J end lost 1 base, and 12 bases lay between the germline ends. Germline CDR1 and CDR2: MNHEY and SVGAGI. CDR3 size: 15 residues. The CDR3 sequence is CASSYRSGGNTEAFF. For the CDR3, the DNA is TGTGCCAGCAGTTATCGATCAGGTGGGAACACTGAAGCTTTCTTT.

This clonotype showed up just a few times. The chain couples TRBV6-1 to TRBJ2-2; perhaps D is TRBD1 or TRBD2 (5 bases each). CDR1 and CDR2 from the germline V gene are MNHNS and SASEGT. Trimming removed 2 bases from V and 6 bases from J, with 16 bases in between. The CDR3 has 16 amino acids. In DNA form, the CDR3 reads TGTGCCAGCAGTGAACTTGGGACGCCGGCCGCCGGGGAGCTGTTTTTT. Amino acid sequence: CASSELGTPAAGELFF.

This sequence joins TRBV6-6 and TRBJ2-1; TRBD2 matches at 10 bases. The CDR3 loop spans 16 amino acids. Trimming cost V 6 bases and J 7 bases; bases outside gene matches: 12. CDR1 and CDR2 (germline): MNHNY, SVGAGI (reference sequence). The CDR3 protein is CASSPASGSVRNEQFF. The CDR3 region has the DNA TGTGCCAGCAGCCCCGCTAGCGGGAGTGTTCGGAATGAGCAGTTCTTC.

The table lists this clonotype with a few counts. The CDR3 region is CASSYGGNEQFF. CDR3 sequence (DNA): TGTGCCAGCAGTTACGGGGGTAATGAGCAGTTCTTC. This chain connects TRBV6-2 or TRBV6-3 to TRBJ2-1; TRBD1 or TRBD2 may be the D gene (5 bases each). The CDR3 length is 12 residues. Germline V CDR1 and CDR2: MNHEY, SVGEGT. Trimming pared 2 bases from V and 7 bases from J, leaving 6 bases between.